These 2 T cell receptor beta chains share one sample of origin, sequenced in a study of blood T cells in healthy people across ages (dated by TCRdb to 2015 to 2017). Library prep was done by 5' RACE. The sequencer listed for this sample is Illumina HiSeq 2500. A second about 6 to 11 cycle PCR used a sample-barcoded 5' primer and a J-beta primer mix. TCRdb trimmed the raw reads at Q25, called clones with MiXCR and kept productive beta chains. Every entry covers one CDR3 protein and lists the most common genes and DNA from its rows. The sample table records about 1.8 million distinct CDR3 sequences; roughly 49% of these occur just once. The ten largest clones add up to 2.1% of the sample. Sequencing was performed on blood. These TCRs come from a woman aged 35 to 49 in good health.

This clonotype appeared a few times. The gene calls are TRBV4-3 and TRBJ1-4; TRBD1 agrees at 9 bases. Germline assignment: CDR1 LGHNA and CDR2 YSLEER. Trimming removed 6 bases from V and 7 bases from J; junction bases left unmatched: 9. This CDR3 has 15 residues. CDR3 coding DNA: TGCGCCAGCAGAAAATCGGACAGGGGAAGTGAAAAACTGTTTTTT. This gives the protein CASRKSDRGSEKLFF.

This clonotype was counted a few times. V is TRBV28 and J is TRBJ1-2; a possible D gene is TRBD1 (6 bases). Germline CDR1 MDHEN, CDR2 SYDVKM. The V and J ends lost 7 bases and 4 bases respectively, with 16 bases between them. CDR3 length: 14 amino acids. CDR3 loop: CASIPGDRSYGYTF. CDR3 nucleotide sequence: TGTGCCAGCATCCCCGGCGACAGGAGCTATGGCTACACCTTC.